These 19 T cell receptor beta chains came from one sample sequenced in a study of shared clonotypes between healthy human individuals. The protocol was immunoSEQ multiplex PCR, while the TCRdb copy is restricted to in-frame clones and leaves out a portion. The sample consists of 2 million or so clones, about 95% of them appearing once. Naive-designated CD8 cells lacked CD45RO, were positively enriched for CCR7, and omitted terminally differentiated effector memory CD45RA+ cells. The sequencing input was naive CD8+ T cells sorted from blood. Receptor source: a man aged 18 to 30 in good health.

The chain couples TRBV4-1 to TRBJ2-7, with 9 bases matching TRBD1. The CDR3 runs to 15 residues. J lost 5 bases, V lost 1 base, and 6 bases had no gene match. Germline V gene sequence: CDR1 MGHRA, CDR2 YSYEKL. Written as DNA, the CDR3 is TGCGCCAGCAGCCAAGGGACAGGGGCGATCGACGAGCAGTACTTC. It yields the protein CASSQGTGAIDEQYF.

The chain employs TRBV30 and TRBJ2-2; the match to TRBD2 covers 8 bases. The V segment lost 7 bases and the J segment 4 bases; nucleotides outside the gene matches: 11. The germline CDR1 and CDR2 sequences are GTSNPN and SVGIG (reference sequence). The CDR3 covers 15 residues. The CDR3 reads CALEPAGGGTGELFF. In DNA form, the CDR3 reads TGTGCCTTGGAGCCGGCGGGGGGAGGCACCGGGGAGCTGTTTTTT.

This chain links TRBV11-2 with TRBJ2-1; no definite D call. This CDR3 spans 12 amino acids. CDR1 and CDR2 from the germline V gene are SGHAT and FQNNGV. V was trimmed by 5 bases and J by 10 bases, leaving 12 bases between them. The CDR3 here is CASSTRPDEQFF. DNA of the CDR3: TGTGCCAGCAGCACCCGTCCGGACGAGCAGTTCTTC. Full variable domain (remainder filled in from reference TRBV11-2 and TRBJ2-1): EAGVAQSPRYKIIEKRQSVAFWCNPISGHATLYWYQQILGQGPKLLIQFQNNGVVDDSQLPKDRFSAERLKGVDSTLKIQPAKLEDSAVYLCASSTRPDEQFFGPGTRLTVL.

In regard to this clone: The sample holds other DNA sequences that translate to the same CDR3. This chain links TRBV4-2 with TRBJ2-7; D gene uncertain. Germline CDR1 LGHNA, CDR2 YNFKEQ. This CDR3 has 13 amino acids. Trimming cost V 3 bases and J 1 base, with 7 bases left between them. The CDR3, as DNA: TGTGCCAGCAGCCATGGGCAATCCTACGAGCAGTACTTC. Protein: CASSHGQSYEQYF.

The chain joins TRBV2 to TRBJ1-4; a possible D gene is TRBD1 (5 bases). V lost 4 bases and J lost 7, with 13 bases in between. This CDR3 region has 14 residues. Germline CDR1 is SNHLY and CDR2 is FYNNEI. CDR3 sequence (DNA): TGTGCCAGCAGTGGGACAATAAAGAGTGAAAAACTGTTTTTT. It encodes CASSGTIKSEKLFF.

Worth noting for this clone: One end of the junction fails to match germline, which may point to a read error. V gene TRBV7-7 combines with J gene TRBJ2-5; unclear D gene. CDR1 is SSHAT, CDR2 FNYEAQ, per germline (reference sequence). This CDR3 has 14 residues. CDR3 in amino acids: CASSLRGRQETQYF. The CDR3 DNA is TGTGCTAGCAGCTTACGTGGACGCCAAGAGACCCAGTACTTC.

As regards this clone: This sample includes further DNA sequences coding for the same CDR3. This rearrangement joins TRBV19 to TRBJ2-2; D gene uncertain. Germline V gives CDR1 LNHDA, CDR2 SQIVND (reference sequence). The ends were cut back, 3 bases at V and 6 bases at J, with 8 bases in the middle. This CDR3 spans 13 amino acids. This CDR3 is CASSIGGAGELFF. For the CDR3, the DNA is TGTGCCAGTAGTATCGGCGGAGCCGGGGAGCTGTTTTTT.

The chain combines TRBV9 with TRBJ2-7, with 7 bases fitting TRBD1. Germline CDR1 is SGDLS and CDR2 is YYNGEE. CDR3 length equals 14 residues. Trimming cost V 0 bases and J 5 bases; bases outside gene matches: 5. CDR3 sequence (DNA): TGTGCCAGCAGCGTAGGCAGGGGGTTCAACGAGCAGTACTTC. It translates to CASSVGRGFNEQYF.

This clone has a handful of counts. The chain combines TRBV2 with TRBJ1-4; D uncertain. The germline V and J ends were trimmed by 4 bases and 6 bases, with 12 bases remaining between them. This CDR3 is built from 14 residues. Germline V CDR1 and CDR2: SNHLY, FYNNEI. In DNA, the CDR3 is TGTGCCAGCAGTGGTGGCACGGTAGATGAAAAACTGTTTTTT. Protein: CASSGGTVDEKLFF.

This chain uses TRBV29-1 with TRBJ2-2; 7 nucleotides align to TRBD1. V gave up 1 base and J gave up 6 bases; unmatched junction bases: 5. The CDR3 sequence is 14 residues long. CDR1 and CDR2 (germline): SQVTM, ANQGSEA. CDR3 DNA sequence: TGCAGCGTTGAAGGACAGGGCTACGCCGGGGAGCTGTTTTTT. This translates into CSVEGQGYAGELFF.

This rearrangement joins TRBV7-6 to TRBJ2-7, with D possibly matching TRBD2 (5 bases). Germline CDR1 SGHVS, CDR2 FNYEAQ. The CDR3 sequence is 15 residues long. V dropped 0 bases and J dropped 2 bases, with 11 bases sitting between them. The CDR3: CASSLAPGITYEQYF. The CDR3 DNA reads TGTGCCAGCAGCTTAGCGCCGGGGATCACCTACGAGCAGTACTTC.

The chain combines TRBV27 with TRBJ1-5; TRBD1 agrees at 8 bases. The CDR3 has 14 amino acids. The trim removed 3 bases at V and 6 bases at J, leaving 4 bases unmatched. Looked up from germline, CDR1 is MNHEY and CDR2 is SMNVEV (reference sequence). CDR3 protein: CASSLTGVSQPQHF. CDR3 in DNA: TGTGCCAGCAGTTTGACAGGGGTAAGTCAGCCCCAGCATTTT.

This chain joins TRBV15 and TRBJ1-5; D gene unclear. The CDR3 has 21 residues. Per the germline V gene, CDR1 is LNHNV and CDR2 is YYDKDF (reference sequence). With 0 bases removed from V and 7 bases from J, the gap between germline ends came to 31 bases. The CDR3 is CATSREESIATSVYSGQPQHF. The CDR3 bases are TGTGCCACCAGCAGAGAAGAAAGTATAGCGACATCGGTATACTCGGGCCAGCCCCAGCATTTT.

V gene TRBV6-1 combines with J gene TRBJ1-4; D is unresolved. Trimming pared 8 bases from V and 0 bases from J, leaving 10 bases between. Germline CDR1 MNHNS, CDR2 SASEGT. The CDR3 is 14 amino acids. The CDR3: CASSPETTNEKLFF. Written as DNA, the CDR3 is TGTGCCAGCTCACCCGAAACAACTAATGAAAAACTGTTTTTT.

The chain is built from TRBV28 and TRBJ1-1; D ambiguous. CDR1 is MDHEN and CDR2 is SYDVKM in the germline V gene. The CDR3 covers 14 residues. The V and J ends lost 5 bases and 0 bases respectively, with 10 bases between them. CDR3 coding DNA: TGTGCCAGCAGTCTCCTGACCATGAACACTGAAGCTTTCTTT. Protein: CASSLLTMNTEAFF.

With regard to this clone: Relative to the germline gene, one junction end is altered; a read error may explain this. This sequence joins TRBV7-7 and TRBJ1-2; unclear D gene. Germline lookup yields CDR1 SSHAT and CDR2 FNYEAQ (reference sequence). The CDR3 contains 17 residues. The CDR3 DNA reads TGTGCTAGCAGCCTCGAATCTCTACTTAGGTCCATCTCAGGCTACACCTTC. Protein sequence: CASSLESLLRSISGYTF.

This chain connects TRBV14 to TRBJ2-7, with 11 nucleotides matching TRBD1. This CDR3 comprises 17 residues. CDR1 and CDR2 from the germline V gene are SGHDN and FVKESK. V lost 2 bases, J lost 0 bases, and 6 bases stayed unmatched. CDR3 coding DNA: TGTGCCAGCAGCCAACACGCCGGGACAGGGGGCTCCTACGAGCAGTACTTC. Amino acids: CASSQHAGTGGSYEQYF.

This clone was counted once. The rearrangement uses TRBV5-4 and TRBJ2-3, with D tentatively TRBD1 or TRBD2 (5 bases each). V shed 0 bases and J shed 3 bases, with 14 bases lying between them. The length of the CDR3 is 16 residues. In germline, CDR1 is SGHNT, CDR2 YYREEE (reference sequence). The CDR3, as DNA: TGTGCCAGCAGCTTGGACCTCGGGGCGTTGACAGATACGCAGTATTTT. Translating gives CASSLDLGALTDTQYF.

This chain connects TRBV2 to TRBJ1-6, with D perhaps matching TRBD1 (6 bases). CDR1 is SNHLY and CDR2 is FYNNEI in the germline V gene. V dropped 0 bases and J dropped 10 bases, with 10 bases sitting between them. This CDR3 spans 14 amino acids. The CDR3 is CASSEAGGNSPLHF. DNA of the CDR3: TGTGCCAGCAGTGAAGCAGGGGGAAACTCACCCCTCCACTTT.